This T cell receptor beta chain was retrieved from a study of beta chain features in type 1 diabetes. General study points: Researchers report that Type 1 diabetes patients had moderately but significantly shorter TCRB CDR3s across all four CD4+ subsets.

Isolated RNA was reverse transcribed in full, so expressed TCRB transcripts were sequenced. Produced via immunoSEQ multiplex PCR; TCRdb's table is partial and in-frame only. This table has around 650,000 clones, 12% appearing once. V was pared by 6 bases and J by 2 bases, with 14 bases between. The germline gives CDR1 MNHNY, CDR2 SVGAGI (reference sequence). This CDR3 region has 14 residues. As to this clone: What it recognizes is unknown.

The sequenced sample consisted of naive CD4+ T cells from blood. This sequence originates from a man aged 25-45 years with type 1 diabetes. The chain uses TRBV6-6 and TRBJ2-7; D might be TRBD1 (5 bases). The CDR3 sequence is CASRGLPPTYEQYF. In DNA form, the CDR3 reads TGTGCCAGCAGGGGGCTGCCCCCTACCTACGAGCAGTACTTC.